These 3 T cell receptor beta chains originate from one sample sequenced in a study of cytotoxic CD8 clonotypes in ibrutinib-treated CLL. Some clones are missing from TCRdb's copy, which holds only in-frame ones; the method was immunoSEQ multiplex PCR. The sample records 250,000 to 350,000 clones, about 72% being singletons. Here the sequenced sample was PBMCs, taken at disease progression, from a patient treated with ibrutinib. The receptors were sampled from a human donor with chronic lymphocytic leukemia.

This chain uses TRBV9 with TRBJ2-3, with 12 bases that match TRBD2. The CDR3 extends over 19 amino acids. CDR1 and CDR2 from the germline V gene are SGDLS and YYNGEE. The J segment lost 8 bases and the V segment lost 1 base, leaving 17 bases of the junction unmatched. CDR3 protein: CASSVLAGGPVHTRVTQYF. The CDR3 DNA reads as TGTGCCAGCAGCGTACTAGCGGGAGGGCCGGTCCACACACGAGTTACGCAGTATTTT. Filled out from reference TRBV9 and TRBJ2-3, the complete variable domain reads DSGVTQTPKHLITATGQRVTLRCSPRSGDLSVYWYQQSLDQGLQFLIQYYNGEERAKGNILERFSAQQFPDLHSELNLSSLELGDSALYFCASSVLAGGPVHTRVTQYFGPGTRLTVL.

The chain is built from TRBV5-1 and TRBJ1-3; TRBD1 is a possible D gene (6 bases). Germline CDR1 and CDR2: SGHRS and YFSETQ. V was clipped by 4 bases and J by 2 bases, with 10 bases between them. This CDR3 has 14 residues. CDR3 region: CASSRGTTGNTIYF. The CDR3 DNA follows: TGCGCCAGCAGCCGAGGGACAACTGGAAACACCATATATTTT.

V gene TRBV28 combines with J gene TRBJ1-1; 7 bases line up with TRBD1. CDR3 length equals 15 residues. With 8 bases clipped from V and 3 bases from J, the junction kept 12 bases outside the gene matches. Germline V gene lookup returns CDR1 MDHEN and CDR2 SYDVKM. CDR3 bases: TGTGCCAGCGAAAGGGGGCGTCGGGATGACACTGAAGCTTTCTTT. Translated, it gives CASERGRRDDTEAFF.